The clone carrying this TCR beta chain was seen repeatedly, ten times or more. Its matching antigen is unknown. Unique molecular identifiers (one per individual cDNA molecule) were attached. TCRdb fed the 5' RACE reads into MiXCR, producing one record per CDR3 protein. The top ten hold 5% to 7% of the sample, which has 37,000 or so distinct CDR3 sequences, under 8% seen once. The sample originates from a study of early T cells in non-severe SARS-CoV-2 infection. Looking at the study overall: The study sequenced bulk RNA from unsorted whole blood, with chains unpaired. Whole-study results and caveats: VDJdb matching skewed toward anti-spike CD8 responses, missing private and CD4 specificities.

J lost 1 base, V lost 5 bases, and 3 bases had no gene match. The germline V gene encodes CDR1 SEHNR and CDR2 FQNEAQ (reference sequence). This CDR3 is built from 15 residues. The chain is built from TRBV7-9 and TRBJ2-2; the match to TRBD1 covers 8 bases. The source of this sequence is an adult who was a healthcare worker with PCR-confirmed SARS-CoV-2 infection or an uninfected control (not recorded which). Sequencing was carried out using whole blood. The CDR3 loop reads CASSPGTGNTGELFF. The CDR3 DNA sequence: TGTGCCAGCAGCCCCGGGACAGGGAACACCGGGGAGCTGTTTTTT. The full variable domain, rest sourced from reference TRBV7-9 and TRBJ2-2, is DTGVSQNPRHKITKRGQNVTFRCDPISEHNRLYWYRQTLGQGPEFLTYFQNEAQLEKSRLLSDRFSAERPKGSFSTLEIQRTEQGDSAMYLCASSPGTGNTGELFFGEGSRLTVL.